This TCR beta chain emerged from a study of blood T cell repertoires in COVID-19. This CDR3 is 13 amino acids long. Germline V gene data show CDR1 as MDHEN and CDR2 as SYDVKM. The ends were cut back, 3 bases at V and 0 bases at J, with 6 bases in the middle. Method: immunoSEQ multiplex PCR; TCRdb's copy keeps in-frame clones and lacks some. The top ten clones hold around 15% of a sample with roughly 4,700 clones, more than 65% of them seen once. The receptor comes from an older man with active COVID-19. The sequencing sample was made of peripheral blood. This chain links TRBV28 with TRBJ2-7; D not resolved. This CDR3 is CASSFPSSYEQYF. The DNA of the CDR3 is TGTGCCAGCAGTTTTCCTAGCTCCTACGAGCAGTACTTC. The whole variable domain, filled in from reference TRBV28 and TRBJ2-7, reads DVKVTQSSRYLVKRTGEKVFLECVQDMDHENMFWYRQDPGLGLRLIYFSYDVKMKEKGDIPEGYSVSREKKERFSLILESASTNQTSMYLCASSFPSSYEQYFGPGTRLTVT.